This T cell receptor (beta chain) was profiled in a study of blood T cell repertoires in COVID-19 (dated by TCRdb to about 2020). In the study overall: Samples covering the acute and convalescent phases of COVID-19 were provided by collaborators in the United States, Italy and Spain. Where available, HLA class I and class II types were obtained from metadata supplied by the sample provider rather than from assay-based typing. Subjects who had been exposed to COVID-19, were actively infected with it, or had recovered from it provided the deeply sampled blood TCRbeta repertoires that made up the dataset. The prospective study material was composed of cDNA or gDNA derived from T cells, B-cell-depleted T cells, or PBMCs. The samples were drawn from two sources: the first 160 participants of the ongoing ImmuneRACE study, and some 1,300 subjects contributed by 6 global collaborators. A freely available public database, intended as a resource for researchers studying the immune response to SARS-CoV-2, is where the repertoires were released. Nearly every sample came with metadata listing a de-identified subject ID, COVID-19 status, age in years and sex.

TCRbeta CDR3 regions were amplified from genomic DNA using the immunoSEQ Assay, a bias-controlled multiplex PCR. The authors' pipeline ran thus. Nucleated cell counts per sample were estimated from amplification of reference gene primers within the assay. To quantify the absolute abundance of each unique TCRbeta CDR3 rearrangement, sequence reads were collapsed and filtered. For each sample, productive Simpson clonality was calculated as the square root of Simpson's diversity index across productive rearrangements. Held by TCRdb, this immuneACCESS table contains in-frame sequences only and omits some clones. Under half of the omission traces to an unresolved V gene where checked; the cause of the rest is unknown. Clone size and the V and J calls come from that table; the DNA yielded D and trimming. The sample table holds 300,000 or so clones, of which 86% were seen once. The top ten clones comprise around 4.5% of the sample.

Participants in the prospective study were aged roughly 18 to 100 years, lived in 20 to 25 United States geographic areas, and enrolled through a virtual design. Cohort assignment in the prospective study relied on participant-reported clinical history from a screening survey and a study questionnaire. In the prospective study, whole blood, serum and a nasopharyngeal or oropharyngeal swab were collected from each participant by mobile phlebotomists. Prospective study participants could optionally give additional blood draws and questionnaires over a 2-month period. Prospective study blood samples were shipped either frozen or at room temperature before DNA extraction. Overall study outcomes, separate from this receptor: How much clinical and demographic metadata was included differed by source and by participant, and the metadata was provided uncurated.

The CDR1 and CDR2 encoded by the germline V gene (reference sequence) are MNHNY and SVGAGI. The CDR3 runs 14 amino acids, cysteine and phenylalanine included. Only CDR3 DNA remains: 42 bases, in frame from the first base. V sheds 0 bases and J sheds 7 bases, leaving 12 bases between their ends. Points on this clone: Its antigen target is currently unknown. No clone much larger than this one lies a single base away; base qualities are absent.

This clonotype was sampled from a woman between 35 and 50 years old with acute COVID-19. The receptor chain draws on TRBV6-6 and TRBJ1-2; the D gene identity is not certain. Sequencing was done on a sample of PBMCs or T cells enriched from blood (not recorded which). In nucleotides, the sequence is TGTGCCAGCAGTTACTCCAGCGGGGTGGGTGGCTACACCTTC. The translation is CASSYSSGVGGYTF.